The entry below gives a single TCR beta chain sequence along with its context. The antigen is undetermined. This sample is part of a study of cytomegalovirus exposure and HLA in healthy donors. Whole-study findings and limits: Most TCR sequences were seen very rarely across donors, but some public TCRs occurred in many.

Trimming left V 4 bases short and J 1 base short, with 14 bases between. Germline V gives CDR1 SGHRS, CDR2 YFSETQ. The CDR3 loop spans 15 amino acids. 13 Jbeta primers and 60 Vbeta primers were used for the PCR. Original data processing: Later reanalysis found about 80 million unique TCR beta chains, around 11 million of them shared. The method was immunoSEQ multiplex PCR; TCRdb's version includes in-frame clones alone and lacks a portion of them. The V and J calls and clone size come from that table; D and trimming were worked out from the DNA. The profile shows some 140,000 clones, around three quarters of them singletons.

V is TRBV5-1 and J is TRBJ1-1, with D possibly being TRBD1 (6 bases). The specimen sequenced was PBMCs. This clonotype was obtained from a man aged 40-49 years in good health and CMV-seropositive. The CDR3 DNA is TGCGCCAGCAGCAAAGGGGGGGCAGGGAACACTGAAGCTTTCTTT. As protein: CASSKGGAGNTEAFF. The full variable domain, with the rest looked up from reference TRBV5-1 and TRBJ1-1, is KAGVTQTPRYLIKTRGQQVTLSCSPISGHRSVSWYQQTPGQGLQFLFEYFSETQRNKGNFPGRFSGRQFSNSRSEMNVSTLELGDSALYLCASSKGGAGNTEAFFGQGTRLTVV.